Sequencing of this TCR beta chain was carried out in a study of human T cells and chemical hapten exposure. Stated time point: pre-sensitization, week 0. Stated treatment: therapeutic diphenylcyclopropenone sensitization with weekly scalp DPC. Extraction of total RNA was performed on unfractionated whole blood. This clonotype was recorded a few times. V was pared by 6 bases and J by 1 base, with 7 bases between. The length of the CDR3 is 13 residues. Germline V gene sequence: CDR1 SNHLY, CDR2 FYNNEI. One entry per CDR3 protein, called by TCRdb with MiXCR from the RACE reads. The sample contains tens of thousands of distinct CDR3 sequences, approximately 12% of which appear only once.

The source material was whole blood, sampled in connection with sensitization to the hapten diphenylcyclopropenone (DPC). This TCR was sampled from a woman aged 40 to 50 with alopecia areata. Some clones in this sample may be carry-over from other donors' samples. The chain couples TRBV2 to TRBJ2-1; D is possibly TRBD2 (6 bases). The CDR3 bases are TGTGCCAGCAGGGAGGGTTCCTACAATGAGCAGTTCTTC. The encoded protein is CASREGSYNEQFF.